A single sample is the source of the 20 T cell receptor beta chains below, sequenced in a study of blood T cell repertoires in COVID-19. Here immunoSEQ multiplex PCR was the method, and the copy in TCRdb shows in-frame clones only, minus some. The table lists about 49,000 clones, approximately 80% of them singletons. Sample: peripheral blood. The receptors originated from an elderly woman with COVID-19, enrolled during active disease.

This sequence joins TRBV3-1 (or the pseudogene TRBV3-2) and TRBJ2-7; 13 bases match TRBD2. V was clipped by 5 bases and J by 5 bases; unmatched bases: 9. The CDR3 extends over 16 amino acids. Germline V gene sequence: CDR1 LGHDT, CDR2 YNNKEL (reference sequence). The CDR3: CASSDSGLAGINEQYF. The CDR3, as DNA: TGTGCCAGCAGCGACTCGGGACTAGCGGGAATAAACGAGCAGTACTTC.

The rearrangement joins TRBV7-2 to TRBJ2-7; D is unclear. Germline lookup yields CDR1 SGHTA and CDR2 FQGNSA. This CDR3 spans 14 amino acids. Trimming took 1 base from V and 2 from J, leaving 9 bases between them. For the CDR3, the DNA is TGTGCCAGCAGCTTAGTCATACAGACCTACGAGCAGTACTTC. It yields the protein CASSLVIQTYEQYF.

The gene calls are TRBV6-5 and TRBJ1-2; 11 nucleotides match TRBD1. The CDR3 is made up of 15 amino acids. The ends lost 6 bases at V and 3 bases at J; junction bases unmatched: 6. Germline CDR1 MNHEY, CDR2 SVGAGI. CDR3: CASRRTGGFDYGYTF. CDR3 DNA: TGTGCCAGCAGAAGGACAGGGGGCTTCGACTATGGCTACACCTTC.

J is TRBJ2-3 and V is TRBV5-1; D is ambiguous. The germline V gene has CDR1 SGHRS and CDR2 YFSETQ. V lost 0 bases and J lost 1, with 15 bases in between. The length of the CDR3 is 17 residues. The DNA of the CDR3 is TGCGCCAGCAGCTTGGAAAGCCCCACCTACGGCACAGATACGCAGTATTTT. Translated: CASSLESPTYGTDTQYF.

This clone was seen just once. The genes are TRBV19 and TRBJ1-2, with 7 bases that match TRBD1. This CDR3 has 14 residues. V was pared by 11 bases and J by 0 bases, with 9 bases of the junction left unmatched. The germline V gene encodes CDR1 LNHDA and CDR2 SQIVND (reference sequence). CDR3 residues: CAAGQKLTNYGYTF. The DNA for the CDR3 is TGTGCCGCGGGACAGAAACTTACTAACTATGGCTACACCTTC.

This chain uses TRBV10-2 with TRBJ2-7, with 16 bases identical to TRBD2. J gave up 5 bases and V 6 bases, and 4 bases lay outside the gene matches. Germline lookup yields CDR1 WSHSY and CDR2 SAAADI. CDR3 length: 15 residues. The chain's CDR3 is CASSAGTSGRDEQYF. The DNA for the CDR3 is TGCGCCAGCAGCGCCGGGACTAGCGGGAGGGACGAGCAGTACTTC.

This chain connects TRBV5-1 to TRBJ1-1; TRBD1 aligns across 7 bases. V lost 0 bases to trimming and J lost 4 bases; unmatched junction nucleotides: 12. The CDR3 is 17 residues long. Germline loops: CDR1 SGHRS, CDR2 YFSETQ. This CDR3 is CASSLGGDSRWGTEAFF. The CDR3 DNA reads as TGCGCCAGCAGCTTGGGAGGGGACAGTCGATGGGGCACTGAAGCTTTCTTT.

This chain connects TRBV30 to TRBJ1-1; unclear D gene. This CDR3 is 13 amino acids long. Looked up from germline, CDR1 is GTSNPN and CDR2 is SVGIG (reference sequence). The ends were cut back, 4 bases at V and 11 bases at J, with 20 bases in the middle. The CDR3 DNA reads as TGTGCCTGGAACCCGGGGTCTAGGCCCGGGGCTTTCTTT. Amino acid sequence: CAWNPGSRPGAFF.

This clone was picked up one time. J is TRBJ2-1 and V is TRBV6-1; TRBD2 aligns across 10 bases. The trim removed 1 base at V and 2 bases at J, leaving 5 bases unmatched. There are 17 residues in the CDR3. Germline values: CDR1 MNHNS, CDR2 SASEGT. The CDR3 loop is CASSEDPLAGAYNEQFF. CDR3 in DNA: TGTGCCAGCAGTGAAGACCCCCTAGCGGGGGCCTACAATGAGCAGTTCTTC.

This clone was found once. The genes are TRBV5-1 and TRBJ2-4; D call uncertain. Germline V gene sequence: CDR1 SGHRS, CDR2 YFSETQ. Trimming stripped 0 bases from V and 0 bases from J, with 7 bases between. This CDR3 region has 15 residues. The CDR3 coding sequence is TGCGCCAGCAGCTTGGGCGAGATAGCCAAAAACATTCAGTACTTC. Translating it yields CASSLGEIAKNIQYF.

CDR3 in DNA: TGTGCCAGCAGTCCTGGGACTAAAGACAATGAGCAGTTCTTC. Translated: CASSPGTKDNEQFF. V is TRBV7-3 and J is TRBJ2-1; 7 bases fit TRBD2. Germline CDR1 is SGHTA and CDR2 is FQGTGA. The CDR3 is 14 amino acids. Trimming cost V 6 bases and J 5 bases; bases outside gene matches: 7.

V usage is TRBV24-1 and J usage is TRBJ2-3; 12 nucleotides align to TRBD2. This CDR3 spans 16 amino acids. The germline gives CDR1 KGHDR, CDR2 SFDVKD. The junction had 3 bases not matched to a gene; V was cut back by 3 bases and J by 3 bases. The CDR3 protein is CATSDPGLAGTDTQYF. The CDR3 DNA follows: TGTGCCACCAGTGATCCGGGACTAGCGGGTACAGATACGCAGTATTTT.

The chain is built from TRBV27 and TRBJ1-2; 9 bases fit TRBD1. The germline CDR1 and CDR2 sequences are MNHEY and SMNVEV (reference sequence). This CDR3 comprises 12 residues. The V and J ends lost 8 bases and 7 bases, in that order; junction bases with no gene match: 5. CDR3 amino acids: CASSDRGGGYTF. Written as DNA, the CDR3 is TGTGCCAGCTCGGACAGGGGTGGTGGCTACACCTTC.

This chain uses TRBV15 with TRBJ1-2, with TRBD1 as a possible D gene (6 bases). V lost 0 bases and J 7 bases, leaving 9 bases between the germline ends. Germline CDR1 and CDR2: LNHNV and YYDKDF (reference sequence). The CDR3 is 13 amino acids. The CDR3 region is CATSREGAGGYTF. The CDR3 region has the DNA TGTGCCACCAGCAGAGAGGGGGCCGGTGGCTACACCTTC.

The chain has TRBV6-5 and TRBJ1-5, with D unclear. V shed 6 bases and J shed 4 bases, with 16 bases lying between them. Looked up from germline, CDR1 is MNHEY and CDR2 is SVGAGI. The CDR3 totals 15 residues. In DNA, the CDR3 is TGTGCCAGCAGACCCACGGGATTTGCGAATCAGCCCCAGCATTTT. Its translation is CASRPTGFANQPQHF.

The chain uses TRBV6-1 and TRBJ2-1; possibly TRBD1 for D (5 bases). The germline gives CDR1 MNHNS, CDR2 SASEGT. Trimming took off 2 bases at V and 8 bases at J, with 13 bases between the two ends. This CDR3 has 14 residues. The chain's CDR3 is CASSESNRFDEQFF. CDR3 sequence (DNA): TGTGCCAGCAGTGAATCGAACAGGTTTGATGAGCAGTTCTTC.

The J gene is TRBJ2-7, the V gene TRBV5-1, with D perhaps matching TRBD2 (6 bases). Germline values: CDR1 SGHRS, CDR2 YFSETQ. This CDR3 region has 14 residues. The ends were cut back, 3 bases at V and 3 bases at J, with 13 bases in the middle. CDR3 sequence (DNA): TGCGCCAGCAGCTACGGGGGTAGTGACTACGAGCAGTACTTC. Translation gives CASSYGGSDYEQYF.

The chain has TRBV9 and TRBJ2-3, with 9 positions matching TRBD2. This CDR3 is built from 15 residues. V lost 4 bases to trimming and J lost 2 bases; unmatched junction nucleotides: 5. From germline, CDR1 is SGDLS and CDR2 YYNGEE. The CDR3 reads CASSTRLAATDTQYF. The CDR3 DNA is TGTGCCAGCAGCACCAGACTAGCGGCCACAGATACGCAGTATTTT.

The chain employs TRBV9 and TRBJ2-1, with D possibly matching TRBD2 (6 bases). The germline gives CDR1 SGDLS, CDR2 YYNGEE. Trimming cost V 2 bases and J 1 base, with 16 bases left between them. The CDR3 contains 17 residues. CDR3 in amino acids: CASSVQTGSGSYNEQFF. The DNA for the CDR3 is TGTGCCAGCAGCGTGCAAACCGGGAGCGGGTCCTACAATGAGCAGTTCTTC.

This clone was observed a handful of times. The gene calls are TRBV28 and TRBJ2-3; 7 nucleotides align to TRBD1. Looked up from germline, CDR1 is MDHEN and CDR2 is SYDVKM. The CDR3 runs to 13 residues. Trimming took 9 bases from V and 2 from J; bases not matched to a gene: 5. The CDR3 loop is CASRDSPTDTQYF. The CDR3 coding sequence is TGTGCCAGTCGGGACAGCCCCACAGATACGCAGTATTTT.